The 24 T cell receptor beta chains presented below share a single source sample, sequenced in a study of cytomegalovirus exposure and HLA in healthy donors. Vbeta (60) and Jbeta (13) primers were used in the PCR. Sequenced by immunoSEQ multiplex PCR; TCRdb stores in-frame clones only, minus some. The profile shows hundreds of thousands of clones, 70% of them singletons. The sequenced sample consisted of PBMCs. The receptors were gathered from a man aged 40-55 years in good health and CMV-seropositive.

The chain links TRBV5-1 to TRBJ2-5; perhaps TRBD2 as D (6 bases). Germline V lookup: CDR1 SGHRS, CDR2 YFSETQ. The V gene lost 4 bases and the J gene lost 4 bases, with 14 bases spanning the gap. This CDR3 has 14 residues. The CDR3 is CASSPSGRRETQYF. The CDR3 DNA follows: TGCGCCAGCAGCCCAAGCGGGCGAAGAGAGACCCAGTACTTC.

The rearrangement links TRBV9 to TRBJ2-1; D perhaps matches TRBD2 (5 bases). The CDR3 is made up of 14 amino acids. Deletions cut 4 bases from V and 5 bases from J, with 13 bases between. Germline V gene data show CDR1 as SGDLS and CDR2 as YYNGEE. The CDR3 DNA sequence: TGTGCCAGCAGCACCGAGGACTGGAACAATGAGCAGTTCTTC. Protein: CASSTEDWNNEQFF.

A single count supports this clone. The chain couples TRBV7-7 to TRBJ2-3; a weak D match, TRBD2 (5 bases). The CDR3 runs 14 residues. The V gene's germline CDR1 is SSHAT and CDR2 FNYEAQ (reference sequence). V was cut by 0 bases and J by 2 bases, with 6 bases left in between. DNA of the CDR3: TGTGCCAGCAGCTTAGCGGGAGTCACAGATACGCAGTATTTT. Residues: CASSLAGVTDTQYF. The whole variable domain, remainder taken from reference TRBV7-7 and TRBJ2-3, is GAGVSQSPRYKVTKRGQDVTLRCDPISSHATLYWYQQALGQGPEFLTYFNYEAQPDKSGLPSDRFSAERPEGSISTLTIQRTEQRDSAMYRCASSLAGVTDTQYFGPGTRLTVL.

The chain links TRBV6-4 to TRBJ2-3; TRBD1 is a possible D gene (6 bases). Germline CDR1 reads MRHNA; CDR2 reads SNTAGT. The V end lost 0 bases, the J end lost 3 bases, and 10 bases lay between the germline ends. There are 15 residues in the CDR3. This CDR3 is CASSDSGAQTDTQYF. The CDR3 DNA is TGTGCCAGCAGTGACTCGGGGGCCCAGACAGATACGCAGTATTTT.

The V call is TRBV4-3, the J call TRBJ2-7; perhaps TRBD2 as D (6 bases). The CDR3 covers 13 residues. CDR1 and CDR2 from the germline V gene are LGHNA and YSLEER. Between the trimmed V and J ends, which lost 0 bases and 6 bases, there was a span of 9 bases. CDR3 sequence: CASSQDPGGEQYF. The CDR3 DNA follows: TGCGCCAGCAGCCAAGATCCCGGGGGCGAGCAGTACTTC.

The V gene is TRBV19, the J gene TRBJ1-5; 10 nucleotides match TRBD1. Trimming at V came to 3 bases and at J to 4 bases, leaving 0 bases not matched to a gene. Germline CDR1 reads LNHDA; CDR2 reads SQIVND (reference sequence). The CDR3 has 14 amino acids. The CDR3: CASSMDRGNQPQHF. Here the CDR3 DNA reads TGTGCCAGTAGTATGGACAGGGGGAATCAGCCCCAGCATTTT. Combining the CDR3 with reference TRBV19 and TRBJ1-5 gives the whole variable domain DGGITQSPKYLFRKEGQNVTLSCEQNLNHDAMYWYRQDPGQGLRLIYYSQIVNDFQKGDIAEGYSVSREKKESFPLTVTSAQKNPTAFYLCASSMDRGNQPQHFGDGTRLSIL.

This clone was detected a few times. This sequence joins TRBV7-3 and TRBJ2-6; 9 bases fit TRBD1. Trimming cost V 4 bases and J 9 bases; bases outside gene matches: 4. The CDR3 covers 14 residues. Germline CDR1 SGHTA, CDR2 FQGTGA. The chain's CDR3 is CASSSTGQGNVLTF. Here the CDR3 DNA reads TGTGCCAGCAGCTCAACGGGACAGGGCAACGTCCTGACTTTC.

In the case of this clone: At one boundary the junction diverges from the germline segment, which might be a read error. The chain is built from TRBV28 and TRBJ1-4; 7 bases agree with TRBD1. Germline-derived CDR1 and CDR2 are MDHEN and SYDVKM. This CDR3 region has 13 residues. The DNA of the CDR3 is TGTGCCAGCAGCTCGGACAGGAATGGAAAACTGTTTTTT. Its translation: CASSSDRNGKLFF.

V gene TRBV5-8 combines with J gene TRBJ1-2, with 7 bases fitting TRBD1. CDR3 length equals 13 residues. V trimming: 2 bases; J trimming: 4 bases; junction bases outside the gene matches: 2. Germline CDR1 and CDR2: SGHTS and YDEGEE. Written as DNA, the CDR3 is TGTGCCAGCAGCTTCGGGACAGTCTATGGCTACACCTTC. This codes for CASSFGTVYGYTF.

In the case of this clone: Other DNA sequences in the same sample also yield this CDR3. The genes are TRBV7-2 and TRBJ2-7, with unresolved D. The CDR3 contains 12 residues. The V gene lost 1 base and the J gene lost 4 bases, with 5 bases spanning the gap. Germline CDR1 reads SGHTA; CDR2 reads FQGNSA. The CDR3 nucleotides are TGTGCCAGCAGCTTAGATCTATACGAGCAGTACTTC. The encoded protein is CASSLDLYEQYF. The variable domain in full, with the rest retrieved from reference TRBV7-2 and TRBJ2-7, is GAGVSQSPSNKVTEKGKDVELRCDPISGHTALYWYRQSLGQGLEFLIYFQGNSAPDKSGLPSDRFSAERTGGSVSTLTIQRTQQEDSAVYLCASSLDLYEQYFGPGTRLTVT.

This clone appeared a few times. The DNA of the CDR3 is TGTGCCAGCAGTCTCAGGGGACAGGGTTCACCCCTCCACTTT. Amino acids: CASSLRGQGSPLHF. The V gene is TRBV11-2, the J gene TRBJ1-6; 9 bases are a match to TRBD1. J lost 9 bases, V lost 6 bases, and 6 bases had no gene match. The CDR3 contains 14 residues. The V gene's germline CDR1 is SGHAT and CDR2 FQNNGV.

This clone was counted a few times. Written as DNA, the CDR3 is TGTGCCAGCAGTAGGGGGGGGACAGGGGACCGGGGTGAGCAGTACTTC. It encodes CASSRGGTGDRGEQYF. The chain links TRBV11-2 to TRBJ2-7, with TRBD1 matching 10 bases. Germline values: CDR1 SGHAT, CDR2 FQNNGV. The CDR3 consists of 16 residues. Trimming at V came to 6 bases and at J to 7 bases, leaving 15 bases not matched to a gene.

CDR3 protein: CATSRDLAGGLYEQYF. The CDR3 DNA reads as TGTGCCACCAGCAGAGATCTGGCGGGGGGGCTCTACGAGCAGTACTTC. The chain uses TRBV15 and TRBJ2-7, with TRBD2 matching 9 bases. The CDR3 is made up of 16 amino acids. Germline loops: CDR1 LNHNV, CDR2 YYDKDF (reference sequence). V trimming: 0 bases; J trimming: 3 bases; junction bases outside the gene matches: 6. Full variable domain (remainder filled in from reference TRBV15 and TRBJ2-7): DAMVIQNPRYQVTQFGKPVTLSCSQTLNHNVMYWYQQKSSQAPKLLFHYYDKDFNNEADTPDNFQSRRPNTSFCFLDIRSPGLGDTAMYLCATSRDLAGGLYEQYFGPGTRLTVT.

About this clone: Germline is not matched at one junction end, which may reflect a read error. The chain carries TRBV6-1 and TRBJ2-1; TRBD2 matches at 12 bases. There are 15 residues in the CDR3. Germline V gene lookup returns CDR1 MNHNS and CDR2 SASEGT. This CDR3 reads CASSELAGGYTEQFF. CDR3 in DNA: TGTGCCAGCAGTGAACTAGCGGGGGGGTACACTGAGCAGTTCTTC.

The rearrangement links TRBV4-1 to TRBJ2-7, with 9 bases lining up with TRBD1. This CDR3 comprises 16 residues. After removal of 1 base from V and 4 bases from J, the junction contained 8 bases not matched to a gene. Germline CDR1 is MGHRA and CDR2 is YSYEKL. The CDR3 reads CASSQGGTGSSYEQYF. The CDR3 DNA reads as TGCGCCAGCAGCCAAGGGGGGACAGGGAGTTCTTACGAGCAGTACTTC.

The chain joins TRBV19 to TRBJ1-2, with 9 bases fitting TRBD1. V was pared by 1 base and J by 8 bases, with 11 bases of the junction left unmatched. The V gene's germline CDR1 is LNHDA and CDR2 SQIVND (reference sequence). CDR3 length: 16 residues. The CDR3 region has the DNA TGTGCCAGTAGTATAGGGACGGGACAGGGTTCGTGGGGCTACACCTTC. Translated: CASSIGTGQGSWGYTF.

The J gene is TRBJ2-7, the V gene TRBV5-4; D call uncertain. Trimming took 3 bases from V and 3 from J, leaving 10 bases between them. The V gene's germline CDR1 is SGHNT and CDR2 YYREEE (reference sequence). The CDR3 is made up of 13 amino acids. The CDR3 DNA reads TGTGCCAGCAGCTCTACTGCCGTCTACGAGCAGTACTTC. Its protein product is CASSSTAVYEQYF.

The rearrangement uses TRBV5-1 and TRBJ2-5; 9 positions agree with TRBD1. Germline V gives CDR1 SGHRS, CDR2 YFSETQ. The J segment lost 4 bases and the V segment lost 5 bases, leaving 3 bases of the junction unmatched. This CDR3 region has 13 residues. Written as DNA, the CDR3 is TGCGCCAGCAGGGGACAGGGAAGAGAGACCCAGTACTTC. This translates into CASRGQGRETQYF.

The chain combines TRBV5-1 with TRBJ1-6; TRBD1 aligns across 7 bases. The CDR3 extends over 16 amino acids. J was trimmed by 6 bases and V by 4 bases; bases with no gene match: 10. Germline-derived CDR1 and CDR2 are SGHRS and YFSETQ. This CDR3 is CASSPTPGQSNSPLHF. The CDR3 region has the DNA TGCGCCAGCAGCCCAACCCCGGGACAGAGTAATTCACCCCTCCACTTT.

The sample holds a few counts of this clone. The chain is built from TRBV5-1 and TRBJ1-6, with 7 positions matching TRBD1. Trimming removed 0 bases from V and 7 bases from J; junction bases left unmatched: 1. The CDR3 is made up of 14 amino acids. Per germline, CDR1 SGHRS and CDR2 YFSETQ. This CDR3 is CASSLDRGNSPLHF. CDR3 in DNA: TGCGCCAGCAGCTTGGACAGGGGAAATTCACCCCTCCACTTT.

This chain connects TRBV29-1 to TRBJ2-3, with TRBD1 matching over 7 bases. The ends lost 3 bases at V and 2 bases at J; junction bases unmatched: 5. Per germline, CDR1 SQVTM and CDR2 ANQGSEA. The CDR3 is made up of 14 amino acids. The CDR3 sequence is CSVDLGTDTDTQYF. Here the CDR3 DNA reads TGCAGCGTTGATTTAGGGACAGACACAGATACGCAGTATTTT.

The V call is TRBV25-1, the J call TRBJ1-1, with D possibly matching TRBD1 (5 bases). Germline V gene data show CDR1 as MGHDK and CDR2 as SYGVNS. The CDR3 contains 13 residues. Here the CDR3 reads CATKAGGGTEAFF. Here the CDR3 DNA reads TGTGCTACTAAGGCCGGGGGTGGGACTGAAGCTTTCTTT.

The chain couples TRBV18 to TRBJ1-1; D not certain. CDR3 length equals 16 residues. The germline gives CDR1 KGHSH, CDR2 LQKENI. The ends were cut back, 3 bases at V and 1 base at J, with 15 bases in the middle. The CDR3 nucleotides are TGTGCCAGCTCACCGCCGTTCTCCGGGAGGAACACTGAAGCTTTCTTT. Protein sequence: CASSPPFSGRNTEAFF.

The chain couples TRBV25-1 to TRBJ1-6; D remains unclear. With 1 base removed from V and 2 bases from J, the gap between germline ends came to 6 bases. This CDR3 is 15 amino acids long. The germline gives CDR1 MGHDK, CDR2 SYGVNS. The CDR3 loop reads CASSESQAYNSPLHF. The CDR3, as DNA: TGTGCCAGCAGTGAATCTCAGGCCTATAATTCACCCCTCCACTTT.